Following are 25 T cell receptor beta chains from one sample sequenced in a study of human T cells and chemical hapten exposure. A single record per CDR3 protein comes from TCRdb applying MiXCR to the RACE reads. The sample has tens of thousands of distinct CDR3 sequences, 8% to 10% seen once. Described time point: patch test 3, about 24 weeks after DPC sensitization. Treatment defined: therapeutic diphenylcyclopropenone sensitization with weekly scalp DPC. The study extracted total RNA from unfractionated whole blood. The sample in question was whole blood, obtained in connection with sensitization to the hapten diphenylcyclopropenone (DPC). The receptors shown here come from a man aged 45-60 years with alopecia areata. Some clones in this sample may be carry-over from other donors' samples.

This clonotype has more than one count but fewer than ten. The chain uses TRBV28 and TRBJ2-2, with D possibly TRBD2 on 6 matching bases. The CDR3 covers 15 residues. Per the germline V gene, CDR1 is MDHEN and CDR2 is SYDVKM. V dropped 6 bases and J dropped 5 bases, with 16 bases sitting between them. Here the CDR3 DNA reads TGTGCCAGCAGGAGACTAGATTTTATTACCGGGGAGCTGTTTTTT. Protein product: CASRRLDFITGELFF.

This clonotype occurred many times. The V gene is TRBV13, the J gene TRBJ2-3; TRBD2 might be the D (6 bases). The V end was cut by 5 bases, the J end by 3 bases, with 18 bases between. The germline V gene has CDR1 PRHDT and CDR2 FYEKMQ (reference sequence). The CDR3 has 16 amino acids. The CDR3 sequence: CASSTIAESRTDTQYF. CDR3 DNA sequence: TGTGCCAGCAGCACCATAGCGGAAAGTAGGACAGATACGCAGTATTTT.

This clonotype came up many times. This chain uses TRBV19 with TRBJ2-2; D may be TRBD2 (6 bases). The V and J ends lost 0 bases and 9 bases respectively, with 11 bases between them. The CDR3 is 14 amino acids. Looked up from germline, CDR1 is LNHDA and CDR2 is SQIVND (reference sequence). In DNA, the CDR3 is TGTGCCAGTAGTATAGATGCGGGATCCCGGGAGCTGTTTTTT. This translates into CASSIDAGSRELFF.

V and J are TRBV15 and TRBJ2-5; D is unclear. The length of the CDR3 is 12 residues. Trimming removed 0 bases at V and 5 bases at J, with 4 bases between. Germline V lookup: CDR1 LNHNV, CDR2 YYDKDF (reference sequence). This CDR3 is CATSRDTETQYF. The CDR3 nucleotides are TGTGCCACCAGCAGAGATACGGAGACCCAGTACTTC.

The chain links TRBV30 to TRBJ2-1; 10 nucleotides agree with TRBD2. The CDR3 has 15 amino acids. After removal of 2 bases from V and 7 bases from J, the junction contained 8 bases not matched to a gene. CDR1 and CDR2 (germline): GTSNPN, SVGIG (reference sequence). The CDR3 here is CAWSPLAGVTNEQFF. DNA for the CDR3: TGTGCCTGGAGTCCTCTAGCGGGAGTTACGAATGAGCAGTTCTTC.

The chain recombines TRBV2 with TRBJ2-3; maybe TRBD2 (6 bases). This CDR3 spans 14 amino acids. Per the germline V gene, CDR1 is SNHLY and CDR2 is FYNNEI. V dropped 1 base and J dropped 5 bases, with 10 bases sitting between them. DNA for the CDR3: TGTGCCAGCAGTGAAGGAAGGGGAGGAGATACGCAGTATTTT. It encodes CASSEGRGGDTQYF.

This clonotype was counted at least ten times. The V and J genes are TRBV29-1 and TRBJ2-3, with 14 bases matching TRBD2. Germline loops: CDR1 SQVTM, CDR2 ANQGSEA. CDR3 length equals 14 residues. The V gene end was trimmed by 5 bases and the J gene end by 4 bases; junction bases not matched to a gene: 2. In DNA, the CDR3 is TGCAGCGTTAAGGGACTAGCGGGAGCAGATACGCAGTATTTT. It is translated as CSVKGLAGADTQYF.

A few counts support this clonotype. This chain's CDR3 is CSAREANQETQYF. The DNA for the CDR3 is TGCAGTGCCCGAGAGGCAAACCAAGAGACCCAGTACTTC. V gene TRBV20-1 combines with J gene TRBJ2-5; no reliable D call. This CDR3 is 13 amino acids long. V lost 6 bases to trimming and J lost 0 bases, with 11 bases between them. Germline V gene data show CDR1 as DFQATT and CDR2 as SNEGSKA (reference sequence).

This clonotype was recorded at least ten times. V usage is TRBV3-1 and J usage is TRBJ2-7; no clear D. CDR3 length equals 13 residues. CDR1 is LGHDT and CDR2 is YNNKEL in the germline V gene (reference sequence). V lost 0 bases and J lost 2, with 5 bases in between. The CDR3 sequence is CASSQDRAYEQYF. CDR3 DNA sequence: TGTGCCAGCAGCCAAGATAGGGCCTACGAGCAGTACTTC.

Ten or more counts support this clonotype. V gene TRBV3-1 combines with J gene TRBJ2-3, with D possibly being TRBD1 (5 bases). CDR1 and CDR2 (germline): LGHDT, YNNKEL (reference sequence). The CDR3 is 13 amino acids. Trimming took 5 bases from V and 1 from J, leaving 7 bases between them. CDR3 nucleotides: TGTGCCAGCAGCTTGACAGGCACAGATACGCAGTATTTT. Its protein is CASSLTGTDTQYF.

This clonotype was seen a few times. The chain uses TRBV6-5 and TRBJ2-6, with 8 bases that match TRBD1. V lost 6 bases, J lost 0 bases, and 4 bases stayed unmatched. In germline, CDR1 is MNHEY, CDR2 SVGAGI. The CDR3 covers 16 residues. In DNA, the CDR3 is TGTGCCAGCAGGGGACAGGCTTACTCTGGGGCCAACGTCCTGACTTTC. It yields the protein CASRGQAYSGANVLTF.

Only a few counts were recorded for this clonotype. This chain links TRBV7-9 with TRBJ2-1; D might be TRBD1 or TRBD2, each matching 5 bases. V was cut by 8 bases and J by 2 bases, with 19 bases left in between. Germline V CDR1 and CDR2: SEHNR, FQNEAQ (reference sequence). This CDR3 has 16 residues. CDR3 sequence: CASGPRGSLTYNEQFF. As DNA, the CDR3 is TGTGCCAGCGGCCCCCGGGGCTCATTAACCTACAATGAGCAGTTCTTC.

CDR3 amino acids: CASSHDTGIMNTEAFF. The CDR3 DNA is TGTGCCAGCAGCCACGATACAGGGATTATGAACACTGAAGCTTTCTTT. This chain connects TRBV3-1 to TRBJ1-1; maybe TRBD1 (6 bases). Trimming cost V 3 bases and J 0 bases, with 14 bases left between them. Looked up from germline, CDR1 is LGHDT and CDR2 is YNNKEL (reference sequence). This CDR3 spans 16 amino acids.

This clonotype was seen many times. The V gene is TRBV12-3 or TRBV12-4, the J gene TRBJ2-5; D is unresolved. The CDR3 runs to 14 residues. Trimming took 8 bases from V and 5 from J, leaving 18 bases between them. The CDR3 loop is CASRSTGPRETQYF. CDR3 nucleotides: TGTGCCAGCCGTTCGACGGGTCCTAGGGAGACCCAGTACTTC.

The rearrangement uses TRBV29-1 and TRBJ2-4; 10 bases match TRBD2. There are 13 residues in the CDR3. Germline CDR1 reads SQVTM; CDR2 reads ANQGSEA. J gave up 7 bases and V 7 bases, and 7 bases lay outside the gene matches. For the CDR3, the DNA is TGCAGCGGCACGAGCGGGGGGGAGAACATTCAGTACTTC. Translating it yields CSGTSGGENIQYF.

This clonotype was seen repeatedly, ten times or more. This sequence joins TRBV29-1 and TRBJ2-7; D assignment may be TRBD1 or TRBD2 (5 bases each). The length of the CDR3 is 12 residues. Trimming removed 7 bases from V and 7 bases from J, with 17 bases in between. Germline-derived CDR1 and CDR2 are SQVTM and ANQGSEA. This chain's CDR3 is CSATIGTAEQYF. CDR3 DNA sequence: TGCAGCGCAACAATAGGGACGGCTGAGCAGTACTTC.

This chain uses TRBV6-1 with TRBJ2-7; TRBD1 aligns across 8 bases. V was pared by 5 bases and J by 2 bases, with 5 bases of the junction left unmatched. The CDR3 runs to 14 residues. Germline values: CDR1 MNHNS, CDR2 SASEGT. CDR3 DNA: TGTGCCAGCAGTTGGGGACAGGCCACCTACGAGCAGTACTTC. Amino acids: CASSWGQATYEQYF.

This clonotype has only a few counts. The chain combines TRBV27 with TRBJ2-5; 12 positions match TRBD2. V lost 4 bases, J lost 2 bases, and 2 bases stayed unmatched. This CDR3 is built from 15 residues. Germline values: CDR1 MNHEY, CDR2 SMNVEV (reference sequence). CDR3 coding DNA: TGTGCCAGCAGTTCACTAGCGGGAGGTCAAGAGACCCAGTACTTC. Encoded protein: CASSSLAGGQETQYF.

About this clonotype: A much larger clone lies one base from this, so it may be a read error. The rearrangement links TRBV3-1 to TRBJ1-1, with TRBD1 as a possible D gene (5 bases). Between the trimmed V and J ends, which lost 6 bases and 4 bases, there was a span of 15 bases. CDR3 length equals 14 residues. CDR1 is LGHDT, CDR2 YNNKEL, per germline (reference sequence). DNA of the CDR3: TGTGCCAGCAGTCGAGACGGGGGGAGCACTGAAGCTTTCTTT. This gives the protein CASSRDGGSTEAFF.

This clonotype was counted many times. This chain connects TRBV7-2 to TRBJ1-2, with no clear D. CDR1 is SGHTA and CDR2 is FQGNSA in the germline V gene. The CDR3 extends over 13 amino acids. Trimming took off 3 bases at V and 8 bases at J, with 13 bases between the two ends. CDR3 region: CASSFNTYVGYTF. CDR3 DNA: TGTGCCAGCAGCTTTAACACGTATGTCGGCTACACCTTC.

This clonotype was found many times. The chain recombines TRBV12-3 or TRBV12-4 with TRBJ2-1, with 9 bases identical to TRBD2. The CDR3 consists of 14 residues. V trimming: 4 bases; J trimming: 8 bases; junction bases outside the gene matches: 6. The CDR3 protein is CASSSGTSRDEQFF. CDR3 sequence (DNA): TGTGCCAGCAGTTCCGGGACTAGCCGGGATGAGCAGTTCTTC.

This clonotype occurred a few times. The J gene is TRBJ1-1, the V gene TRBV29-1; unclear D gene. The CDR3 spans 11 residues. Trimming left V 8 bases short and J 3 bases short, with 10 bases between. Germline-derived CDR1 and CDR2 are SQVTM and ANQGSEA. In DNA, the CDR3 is TGCAGCACGGACGTCTACACTGAAGCTTTCTTT. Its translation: CSTDVYTEAFF.

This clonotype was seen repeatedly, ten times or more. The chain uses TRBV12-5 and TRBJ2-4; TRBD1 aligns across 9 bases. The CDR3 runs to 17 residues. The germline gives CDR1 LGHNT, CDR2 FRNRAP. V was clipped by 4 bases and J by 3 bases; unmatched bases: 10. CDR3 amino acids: CASGWGQGELGKNIQYF. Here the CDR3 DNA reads TGTGCTAGTGGTTGGGGACAGGGTGAATTGGGCAAAAACATTCAGTACTTC.

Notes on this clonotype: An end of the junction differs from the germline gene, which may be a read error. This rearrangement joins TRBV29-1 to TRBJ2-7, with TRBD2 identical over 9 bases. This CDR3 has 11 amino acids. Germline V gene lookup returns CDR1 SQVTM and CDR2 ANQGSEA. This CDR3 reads CIAGEPYEQYF. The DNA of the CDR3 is TGTATAGCGGGAGAGCCCTACGAGCAGTACTTC.

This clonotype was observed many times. CDR3 residues: CASSQGYAGLSYEQYF. Written as DNA, the CDR3 is TGCGCCAGCAGCCAAGGATATGCTGGTCTCTCCTACGAGCAGTACTTC. V usage is TRBV4-1 and J usage is TRBJ2-7; the D is unclear. Trimming removed 1 base at V and 0 bases at J, with 13 bases between. Germline CDR1 is MGHRA and CDR2 is YSYEKL. CDR3 length equals 16 residues.